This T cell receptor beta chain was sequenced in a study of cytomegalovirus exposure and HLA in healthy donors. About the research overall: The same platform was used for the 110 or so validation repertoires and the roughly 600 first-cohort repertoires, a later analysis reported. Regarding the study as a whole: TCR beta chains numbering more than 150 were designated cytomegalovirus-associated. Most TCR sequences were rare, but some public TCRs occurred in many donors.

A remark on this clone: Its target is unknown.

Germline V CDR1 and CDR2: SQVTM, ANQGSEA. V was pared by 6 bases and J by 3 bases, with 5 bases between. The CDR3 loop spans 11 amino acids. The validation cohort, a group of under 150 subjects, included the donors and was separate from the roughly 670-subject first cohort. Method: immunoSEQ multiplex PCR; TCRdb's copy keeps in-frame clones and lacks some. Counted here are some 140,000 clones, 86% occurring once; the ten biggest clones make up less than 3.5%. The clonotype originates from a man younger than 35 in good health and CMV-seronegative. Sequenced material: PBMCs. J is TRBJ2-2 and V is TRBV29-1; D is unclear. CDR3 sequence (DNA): TGCAGCGTCTTTTACACCGGGGAGCTGTTTTTT. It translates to CSVFYTGELFF.